The clone carrying this TCR beta chain was observed many times. Its antigen is as yet unknown. This record comes from a study of T cell repertoires in cytomegalovirus infection. On the study more broadly: Public signatures in TCR beta pointed to CMV infection and matching HLA type. Study results and limitations: Using cumulative public TCR beta family frequency, the authors identified those who carried CMV together with the relevant HLA.

Via MiXCR, TCRdb re-called the reads, giving one row per CDR3 protein. The sample records under 350,000 distinct CDR3 sequences, 8% to 10% being singletons. The receptor comes from a human donor in good health (CMV status not recorded). Some clones in this sample may be carry-over from other donors' samples. The sequenced sample consisted of PBMCs.

CDR3 DNA: TGTGCCAGCAGCTTAAGTTCCGGTTACACGCAGTATTTT. Its protein product is CASSLSSGYTQYF. The J gene is TRBJ2-3, the V gene TRBV11-3; no clear D. This CDR3 spans 13 amino acids. V was cut by 2 bases and J by 9 bases, with 12 bases left in between. CDR1 and CDR2 from the germline V gene are SGHNT and YENEEA. Complete variable domain (other parts from reference TRBV11-3 and TRBJ2-3): EAGVVQSPRYKIIEKKQPVAFWCNPISGHNTLYWYLQNLGQGPELLIRYENEEAVDDSQLPKDRFSAERLKGVDSTLKIQPAELGDSAVYLCASSLSSGYTQYFGPGTRLTVL.